This entry concerns a single T cell receptor (beta chain). Everyone who donated was a Caucasian adult who lived in Nashville, Tennessee. This record belongs to a study of shared clonotypes between healthy human individuals. Genomic DNA belonging to each subset was distributed in equal measure over several immunoSEQ plates. Only in-frame clones appear in the TCRdb table, and some are missing; sequencing was by immunoSEQ multiplex PCR. The sample consists of around 750,000 clones, around two thirds of them appearing once. CDR3 size: 12 residues. Trimming took off 5 bases at V and 12 bases at J, with 14 bases between the two ends. The germline V gene encodes CDR1 MNHEY and CDR2 SMNVEV (reference sequence).

The sample comprised memory CD4+ T cells sorted from blood. The subset: CD45RA-negative fraction. The chain couples TRBV27 to TRBJ2-1, with a possible D match to TRBD2 (5 bases). The origin of this receptor is a woman younger than 45 in good health. The CDR3 nucleotides read TGTGCCAGCAGTGACCGACTGGGGAGGCAGTTCTTC. Amino acids: CASSDRLGRQFF.